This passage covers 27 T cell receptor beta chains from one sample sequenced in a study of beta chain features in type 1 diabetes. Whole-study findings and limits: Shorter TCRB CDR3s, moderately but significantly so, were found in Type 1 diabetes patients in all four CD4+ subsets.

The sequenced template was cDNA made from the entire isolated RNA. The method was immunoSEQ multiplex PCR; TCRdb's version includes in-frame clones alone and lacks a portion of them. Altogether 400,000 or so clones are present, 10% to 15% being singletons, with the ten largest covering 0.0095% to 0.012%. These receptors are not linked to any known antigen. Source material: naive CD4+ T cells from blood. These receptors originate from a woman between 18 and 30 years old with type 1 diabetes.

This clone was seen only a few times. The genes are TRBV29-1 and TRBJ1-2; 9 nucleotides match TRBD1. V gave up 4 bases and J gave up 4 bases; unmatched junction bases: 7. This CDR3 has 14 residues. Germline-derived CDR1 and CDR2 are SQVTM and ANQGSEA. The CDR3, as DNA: TGCAGCGTTGGAGTAGGGACAGGGCCCTATGGCTACACCTTC. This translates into CSVGVGTGPYGYTF.

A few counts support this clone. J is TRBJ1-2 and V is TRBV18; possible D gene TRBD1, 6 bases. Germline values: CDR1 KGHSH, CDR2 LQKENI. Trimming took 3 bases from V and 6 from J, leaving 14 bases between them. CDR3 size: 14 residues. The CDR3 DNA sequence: TGTGCCAGCTCACCGGCAGTCAGGGGAGATGGCTACACCTTC. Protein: CASSPAVRGDGYTF.

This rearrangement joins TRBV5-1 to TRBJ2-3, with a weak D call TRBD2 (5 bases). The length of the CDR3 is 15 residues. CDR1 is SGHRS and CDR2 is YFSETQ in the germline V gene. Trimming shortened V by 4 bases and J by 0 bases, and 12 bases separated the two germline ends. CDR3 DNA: TGCGCCAGCAGCCCCTGGAGCGGAAGCACAGATACGCAGTATTTT. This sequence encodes CASSPWSGSTDTQYF.

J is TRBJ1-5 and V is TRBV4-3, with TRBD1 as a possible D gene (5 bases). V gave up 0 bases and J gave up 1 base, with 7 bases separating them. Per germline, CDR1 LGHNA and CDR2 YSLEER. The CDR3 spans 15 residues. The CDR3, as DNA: TGCGCCAGCAGCCAAGAGAAGGGGAGCAATCAGCCCCAGCATTTT. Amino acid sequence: CASSQEKGSNQPQHF.

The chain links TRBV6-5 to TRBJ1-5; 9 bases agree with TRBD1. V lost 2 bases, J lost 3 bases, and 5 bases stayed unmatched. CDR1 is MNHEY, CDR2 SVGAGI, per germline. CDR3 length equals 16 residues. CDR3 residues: CASSYTGTGNNQPQHF. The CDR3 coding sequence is TGTGCCAGCAGTTACACCGGGACAGGGAACAATCAGCCCCAGCATTTT.

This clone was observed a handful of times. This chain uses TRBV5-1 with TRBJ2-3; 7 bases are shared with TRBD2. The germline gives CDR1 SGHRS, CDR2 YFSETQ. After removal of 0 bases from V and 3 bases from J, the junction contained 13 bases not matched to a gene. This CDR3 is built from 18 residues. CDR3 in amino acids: CASSLDPTVGRRTDTQYF. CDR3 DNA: TGCGCCAGCAGCTTGGATCCCACCGTCGGGAGGAGGACAGATACGCAGTATTTT.

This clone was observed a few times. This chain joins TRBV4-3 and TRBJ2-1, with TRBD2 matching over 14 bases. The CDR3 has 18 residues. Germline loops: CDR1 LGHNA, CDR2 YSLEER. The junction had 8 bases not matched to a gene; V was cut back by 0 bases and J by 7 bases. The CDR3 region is CASSQDFYRTSGRNEQFF. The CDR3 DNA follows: TGCGCCAGCAGCCAAGATTTTTACCGGACTAGCGGGAGGAATGAGCAGTTCTTC.

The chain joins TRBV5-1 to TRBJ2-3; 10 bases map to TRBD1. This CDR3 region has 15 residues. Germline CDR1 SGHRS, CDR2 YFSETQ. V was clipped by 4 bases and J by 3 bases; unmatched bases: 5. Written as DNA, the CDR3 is TGCGCCAGCAGCCTGGGACAGGGGCGTACAGATACGCAGTATTTT. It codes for CASSLGQGRTDTQYF.

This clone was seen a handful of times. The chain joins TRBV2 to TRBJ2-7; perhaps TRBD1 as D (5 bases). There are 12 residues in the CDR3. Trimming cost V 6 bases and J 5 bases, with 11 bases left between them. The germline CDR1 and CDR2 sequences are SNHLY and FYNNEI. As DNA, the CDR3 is TGTGCCAGCAGGGACATCGCCGACGAGCAGTACTTC. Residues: CASRDIADEQYF.

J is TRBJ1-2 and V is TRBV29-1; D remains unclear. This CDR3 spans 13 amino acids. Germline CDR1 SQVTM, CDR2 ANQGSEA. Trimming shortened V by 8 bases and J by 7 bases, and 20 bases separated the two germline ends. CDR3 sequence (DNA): TGCAGCATCCTGGTGGTAGAGGGCCGTGGCTACACCTTC. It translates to CSILVVEGRGYTF.

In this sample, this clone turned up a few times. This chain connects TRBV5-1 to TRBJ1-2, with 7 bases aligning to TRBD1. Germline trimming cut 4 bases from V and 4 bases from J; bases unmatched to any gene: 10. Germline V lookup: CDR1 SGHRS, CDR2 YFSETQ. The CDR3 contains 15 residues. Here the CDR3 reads CASSTDTGAVYGYTF. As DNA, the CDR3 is TGCGCCAGCAGCACAGACACAGGGGCGGTCTATGGCTACACCTTC.

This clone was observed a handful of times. The CDR3 is CALESGGSGNTIYF. CDR3 bases: TGTGCATTGGAGTCGGGGGGCTCTGGAAACACCATATATTTT. The gene calls are TRBV30 and TRBJ1-3; D possibly corresponds to TRBD1 (5 bases). There are 14 residues in the CDR3. Germline V gene sequence: CDR1 GTSNPN, CDR2 SVGIG (reference sequence). Full variable domain (missing parts from reference TRBV30 and TRBJ1-3): SQTIHQWPATLVQPVGSPLSLECTVEGTSNPNLYWYRQAAGRGLQLLFYSVGIGQISSEVPQNLSASRPQDRQFILSSKKLLLSDSGFYLCALESGGSGNTIYFGEGSWLTVV.

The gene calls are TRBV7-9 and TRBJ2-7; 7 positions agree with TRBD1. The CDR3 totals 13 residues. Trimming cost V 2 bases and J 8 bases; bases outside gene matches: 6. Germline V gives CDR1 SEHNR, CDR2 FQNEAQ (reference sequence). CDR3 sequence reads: CASSLPTGSKQYF. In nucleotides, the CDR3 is TGTGCCAGCAGCTTACCGACAGGGTCTAAGCAGTACTTC.

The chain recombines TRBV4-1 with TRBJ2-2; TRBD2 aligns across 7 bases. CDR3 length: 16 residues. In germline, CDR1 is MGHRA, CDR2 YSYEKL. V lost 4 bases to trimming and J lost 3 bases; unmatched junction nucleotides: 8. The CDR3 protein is CASSRGTGGYTGELFF. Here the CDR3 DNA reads TGCGCCAGCAGCCGCGGAACGGGGGGTTACACCGGGGAGCTGTTTTTT.

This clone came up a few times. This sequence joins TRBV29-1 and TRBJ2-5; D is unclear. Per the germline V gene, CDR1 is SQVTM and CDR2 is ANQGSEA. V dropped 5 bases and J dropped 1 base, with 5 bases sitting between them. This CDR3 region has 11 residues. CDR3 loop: CSVRFQETQYF. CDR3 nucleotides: TGCAGCGTTCGGTTCCAAGAGACCCAGTACTTC.

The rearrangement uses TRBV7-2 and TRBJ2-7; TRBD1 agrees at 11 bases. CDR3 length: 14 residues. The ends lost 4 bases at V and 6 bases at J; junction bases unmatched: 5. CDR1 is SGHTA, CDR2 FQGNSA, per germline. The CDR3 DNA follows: TGTGCCAGCAGCTCAGGGACAGGGGGGCTCGAGCAGTACTTC. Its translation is CASSSGTGGLEQYF.

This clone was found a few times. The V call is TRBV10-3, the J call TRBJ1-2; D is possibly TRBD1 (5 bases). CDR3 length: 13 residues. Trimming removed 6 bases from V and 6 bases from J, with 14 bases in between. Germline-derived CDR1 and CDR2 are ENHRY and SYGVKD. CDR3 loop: CAISATATDGYTF. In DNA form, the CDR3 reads TGTGCCATCAGCGCGACAGCCACAGATGGCTACACCTTC.

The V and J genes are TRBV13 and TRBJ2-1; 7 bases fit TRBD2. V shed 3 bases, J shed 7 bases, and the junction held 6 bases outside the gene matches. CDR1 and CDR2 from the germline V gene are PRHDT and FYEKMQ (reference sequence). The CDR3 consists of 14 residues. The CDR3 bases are TGTGCCAGCAGCTTGGCTAGCGGCCCGAATGAGCAGTTCTTC. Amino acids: CASSLASGPNEQFF.

The CDR3 loop reads CAWTGESSYNEQFF. Written as DNA, the CDR3 is TGTGCCTGGACTGGGGAGAGCTCCTACAATGAGCAGTTCTTC. This rearrangement joins TRBV30 to TRBJ2-1; possibly TRBD2 for D (5 bases). Germline loops: CDR1 GTSNPN, CDR2 SVGIG (reference sequence). CDR3 length: 14 amino acids. V was pared by 4 bases and J by 0 bases, with 10 bases between.

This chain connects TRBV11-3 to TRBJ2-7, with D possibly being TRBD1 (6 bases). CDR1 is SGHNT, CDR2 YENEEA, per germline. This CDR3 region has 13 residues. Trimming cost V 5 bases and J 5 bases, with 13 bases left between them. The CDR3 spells CASSKTHRDEQYF. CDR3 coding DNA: TGTGCCAGCAGCAAAACCCACAGGGACGAGCAGTACTTC.

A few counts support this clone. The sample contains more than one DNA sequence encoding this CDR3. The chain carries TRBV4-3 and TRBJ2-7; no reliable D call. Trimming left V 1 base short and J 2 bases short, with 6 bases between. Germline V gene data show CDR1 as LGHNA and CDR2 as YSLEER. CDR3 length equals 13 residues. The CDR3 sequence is CASSQGQTYEQYF. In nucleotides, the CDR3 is TGCGCCAGCAGCCAAGGGCAGACCTACGAGCAGTACTTC.

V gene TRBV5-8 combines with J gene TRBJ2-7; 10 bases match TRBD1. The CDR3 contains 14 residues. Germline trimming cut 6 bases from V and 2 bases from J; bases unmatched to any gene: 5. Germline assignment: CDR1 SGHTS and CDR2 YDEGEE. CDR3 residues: CASIRDRGPYEQYF. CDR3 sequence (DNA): TGTGCCAGCATCCGGGACAGGGGTCCCTACGAGCAGTACTTC.

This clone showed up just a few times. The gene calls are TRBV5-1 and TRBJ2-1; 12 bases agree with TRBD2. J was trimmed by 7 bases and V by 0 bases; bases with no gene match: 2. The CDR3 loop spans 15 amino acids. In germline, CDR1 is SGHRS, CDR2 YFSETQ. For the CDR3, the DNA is TGCGCCAGCAGCTTGGCCGGACTAGCGGGGAATGAGCAGTTCTTC. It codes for CASSLAGLAGNEQFF.

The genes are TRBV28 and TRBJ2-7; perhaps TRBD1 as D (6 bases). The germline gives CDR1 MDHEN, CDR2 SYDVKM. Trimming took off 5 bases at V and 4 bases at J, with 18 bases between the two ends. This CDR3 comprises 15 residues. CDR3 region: CASSPLARQAYEQYF. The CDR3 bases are TGTGCCAGCAGTCCCCTCGCGAGACAGGCGTACGAGCAGTACTTC.

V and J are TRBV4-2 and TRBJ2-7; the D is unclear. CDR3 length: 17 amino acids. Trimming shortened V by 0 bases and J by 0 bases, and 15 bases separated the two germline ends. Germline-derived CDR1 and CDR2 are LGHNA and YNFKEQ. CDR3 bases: TGTGCCAGCAGCCAAGACTTCCTCGCTTCGAGCTCCTACGAGCAGTACTTC. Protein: CASSQDFLASSSYEQYF.

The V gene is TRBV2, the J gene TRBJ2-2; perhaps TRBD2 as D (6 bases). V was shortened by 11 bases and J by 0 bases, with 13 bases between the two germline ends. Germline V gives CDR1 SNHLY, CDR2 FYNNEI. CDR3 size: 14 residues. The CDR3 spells CAVKGGANTGELFF. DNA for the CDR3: TGTGCCGTCAAAGGAGGGGCGAACACCGGGGAGCTGTTTTTT.

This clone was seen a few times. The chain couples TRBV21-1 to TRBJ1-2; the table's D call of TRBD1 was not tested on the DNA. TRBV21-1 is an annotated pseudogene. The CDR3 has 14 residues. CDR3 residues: CASSNQDRGYGYTF. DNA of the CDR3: TGTGCCAGCAGCAATCAGGACAGGGGCTATGGCTACACCTTC.